This T cell receptor (beta chain) was found in a study of blood T cell repertoires in COVID-19. Authors' processing steps: The authors estimated nucleated cell counts from reference gene primer amplification. The data were produced by immunoSEQ multiplex PCR, yet TCRdb's version contains in-frame clones alone and is incomplete. Clone size and V and J calls were adopted from that table, with D and trimming inferred from the DNA. The profile covers hundreds of thousands of clones, with roughly 86% appearing a single time and approximately 1.6% taken by the ten largest. Sequencing was done on a sample of PBMCs or T cells enriched from blood (not recorded which). The receptor's source is a woman in her 50s who had recovered from COVID-19.

The CDR3 DNA follows: TGTGCCAGCAGCTTGGCCCGGGGGGTCTCTGGGGCCAACGTCCTGACTTTC. It encodes CASSLARGVSGANVLTF. The J gene is TRBJ2-6, the V gene TRBV5-5; 7 bases match TRBD2. The germline CDR1 and CDR2 sequences are SGHKS and YYEKEE (reference sequence). The CDR3 consists of 17 residues. V lost 0 bases to trimming and J lost 0 bases; unmatched junction nucleotides: 3. Full variable domain (missing parts from reference TRBV5-5 and TRBJ2-6): DAGVTQSPTHLIKTRGQQVTLRCSPISGHKSVSWYQQVLGQGPQFIFQYYEKEERGRGNFPDRFSARQFPNYSSELNVNALLLGDSALYLCASSLARGVSGANVLTFGAGSRLTVL.